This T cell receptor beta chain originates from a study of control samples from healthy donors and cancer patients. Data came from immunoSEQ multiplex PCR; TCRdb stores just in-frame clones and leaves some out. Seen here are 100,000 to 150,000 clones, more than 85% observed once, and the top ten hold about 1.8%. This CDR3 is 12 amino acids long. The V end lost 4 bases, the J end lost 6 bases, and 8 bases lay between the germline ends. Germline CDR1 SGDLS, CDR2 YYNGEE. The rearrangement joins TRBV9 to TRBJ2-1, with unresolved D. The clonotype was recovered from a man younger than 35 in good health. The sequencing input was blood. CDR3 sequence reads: CASSPDPNEQFF. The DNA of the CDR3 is TGTGCCAGCAGCCCCGACCCCAATGAGCAGTTCTTC.